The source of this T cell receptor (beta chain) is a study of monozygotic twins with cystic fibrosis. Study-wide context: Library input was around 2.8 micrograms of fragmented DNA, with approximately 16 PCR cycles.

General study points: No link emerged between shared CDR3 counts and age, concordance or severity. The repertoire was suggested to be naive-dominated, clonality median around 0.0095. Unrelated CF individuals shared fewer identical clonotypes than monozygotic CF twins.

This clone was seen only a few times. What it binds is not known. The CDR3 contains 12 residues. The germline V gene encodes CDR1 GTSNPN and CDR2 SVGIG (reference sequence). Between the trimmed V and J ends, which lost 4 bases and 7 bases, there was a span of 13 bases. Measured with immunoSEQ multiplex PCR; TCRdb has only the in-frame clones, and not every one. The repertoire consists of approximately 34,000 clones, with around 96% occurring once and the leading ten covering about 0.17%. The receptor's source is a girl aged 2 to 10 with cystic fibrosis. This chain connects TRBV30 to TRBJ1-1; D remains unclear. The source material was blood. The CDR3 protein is CAWTSLPDEAFF. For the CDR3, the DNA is TGTGCCTGGACCTCCCTCCCCGATGAAGCTTTCTTT.